Here is one TCR beta chain with its context. Its specificity is unknown. The CD4+ fraction was divided into a CD45RA+ naive subset and a CD45RA-negative memory subset. The data were taken from a study of shared clonotypes between healthy human individuals. Study-level findings and limits: Larger richness was generally estimated for naive than memory subsets. Rarefaction showed that sequencing of sorted subsets was incomplete (despite large depth).

With 8 bases removed from V and 4 bases from J, the gap between germline ends came to 17 bases. This CDR3 is built from 14 residues. Germline CDR1 LNHDA, CDR2 SQIVND (reference sequence). Produced via immunoSEQ multiplex PCR; TCRdb's table is partial and in-frame only. Of 850,000 to 1,100,000 clones listed, approximately 77% were seen once; the top ten hold 0.85% to 1%. Material for sequencing was memory CD4+ T cells from PBMCs. Specified subset: CD45RA-negative fraction. The sequence came from a man younger than 30 in good health. Some clones in this sample may be carry-over from other donors' samples. V and J are TRBV19 and TRBJ1-2, with a possible D match to TRBD1 (6 bases). The CDR3 DNA is TGTGCCAGTGGGGCCCTGGACAGCGGCTATGGCTACACCTTC. It specifies CASGALDSGYGYTF.